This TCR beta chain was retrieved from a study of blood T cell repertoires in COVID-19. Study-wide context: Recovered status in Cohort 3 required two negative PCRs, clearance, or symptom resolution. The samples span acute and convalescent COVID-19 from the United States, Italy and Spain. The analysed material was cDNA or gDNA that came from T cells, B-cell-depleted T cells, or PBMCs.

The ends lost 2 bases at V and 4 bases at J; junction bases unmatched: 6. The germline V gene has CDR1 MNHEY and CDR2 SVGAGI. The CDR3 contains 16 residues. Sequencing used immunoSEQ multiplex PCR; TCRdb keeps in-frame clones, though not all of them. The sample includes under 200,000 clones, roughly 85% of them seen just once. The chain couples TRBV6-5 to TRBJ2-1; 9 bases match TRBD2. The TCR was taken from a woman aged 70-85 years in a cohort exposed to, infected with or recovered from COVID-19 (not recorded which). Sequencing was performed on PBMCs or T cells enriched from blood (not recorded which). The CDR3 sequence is CASSYNPSGTYNEQFF. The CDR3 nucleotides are TGTGCCAGCAGTTACAACCCTAGCGGGACTTACAATGAGCAGTTCTTC.